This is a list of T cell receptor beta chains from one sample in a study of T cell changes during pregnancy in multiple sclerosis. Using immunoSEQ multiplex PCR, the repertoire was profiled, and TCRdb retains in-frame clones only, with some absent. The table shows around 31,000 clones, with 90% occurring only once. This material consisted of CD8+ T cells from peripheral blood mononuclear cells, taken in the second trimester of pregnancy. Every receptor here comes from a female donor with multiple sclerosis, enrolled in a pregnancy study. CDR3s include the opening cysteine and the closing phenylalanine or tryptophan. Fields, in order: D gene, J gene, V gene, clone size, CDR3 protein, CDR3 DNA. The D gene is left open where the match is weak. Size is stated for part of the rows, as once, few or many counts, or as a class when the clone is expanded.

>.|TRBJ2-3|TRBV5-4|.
CASIGDTDTQYF
TGTGCCAGCATAGGGGACACAGATACGCAGTATTTT
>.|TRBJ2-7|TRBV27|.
CASSSTSYEQYF
TGTGCCAGCAGTTCGACTAGCTACGAGCAGTACTTC
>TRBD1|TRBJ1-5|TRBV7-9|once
CASSLGGQGPNQPQHF
TGTGCCAGCAGCTTAGGGGGACAGGGGCCCAATCAGCCCCAGCATTTT
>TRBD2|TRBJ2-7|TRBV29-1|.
CSVDLAGGSEQYF
TGCAGCGTTGATCTAGCGGGAGGGTCCGAGCAGTACTTC
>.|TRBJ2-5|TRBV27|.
CASSPRYQETQYF
TGTGCCAGCAGTCCCCGGTACCAAGAGACCCAGTACTTC
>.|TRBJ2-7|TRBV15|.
CATSREQEGYEQYF
TGTGCCACCAGCAGAGAACAGGAAGGGTACGAGCAGTACTTC
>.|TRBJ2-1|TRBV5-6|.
CASSSSRNEQFF
TGTGCCAGCAGCTCCTCCCGTAATGAGCAGTTCTTC
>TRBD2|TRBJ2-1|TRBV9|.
CASSVVLAGAYNEQFF
TGTGCCAGCAGCGTAGTATTAGCGGGAGCTTACAATGAGCAGTTCTTC
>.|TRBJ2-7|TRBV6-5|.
CASSYSNRNSYEQYF
TGTGCCAGCAGTTACAGCAACAGGAACAGCTACGAGCAGTACTTC
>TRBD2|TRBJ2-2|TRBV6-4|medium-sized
CASSAGLETGELFF
TGTGCCAGCAGTGCGGGACTAGAGACCGGGGAGCTGTTTTTT
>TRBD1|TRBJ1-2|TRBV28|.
CASSTDREAFEGYTF
TGTGCCAGCAGTACCGACAGGGAGGCGTTCGAGGGCTACACCTTC
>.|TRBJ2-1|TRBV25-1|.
CASSEYRGLEQFF
TGTGCCAGCAGTGAATATCGTGGCTTGGAGCAGTTCTTC
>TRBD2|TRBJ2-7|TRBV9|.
CASSVNPTSGSPSYEQYF
TGTGCCAGCAGCGTCAACCCGACTAGCGGGAGTCCCTCCTACGAGCAGTACTTC
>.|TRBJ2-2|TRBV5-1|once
CASSLVRNTGELFF
TGCGCCAGCAGCTTGGTTAGGAACACCGGGGAGCTGTTTTTT
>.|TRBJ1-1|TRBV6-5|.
CASSSSFLGDDTEAFF
TGTGCCAGCAGTTCTTCATTTCTAGGGGATGATACTGAAGCTTTCTTT
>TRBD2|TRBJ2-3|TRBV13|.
CASSPRLAGGTDTQYF
TGTGCCAGCAGCCCTAGACTAGCGGGAGGCACAGATACGCAGTATTTT
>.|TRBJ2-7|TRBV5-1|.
CASSLGADHSYEQYF
TGCGCCAGCAGCTTGGGGGCCGACCACTCCTACGAGCAGTACTTC
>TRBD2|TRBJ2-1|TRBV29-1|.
CSVEGSGLSSYNEQFF
TGCAGCGTTGAGGGTTCGGGACTAAGCTCCTACAATGAGCAGTTCTTC
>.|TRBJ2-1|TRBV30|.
CAWSGSSSNEQFF
TGTGCCTGGAGTGGGTCTAGCTCCAATGAGCAGTTCTTC
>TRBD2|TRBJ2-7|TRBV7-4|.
CASSFSASGSYGASYEQYF
TGTGCCAGCAGCTTTTCTGCTAGCGGGAGCTACGGGGCCTCCTACGAGCAGTACTTC
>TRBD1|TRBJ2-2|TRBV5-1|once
CASSLVGQGANTGELFF
TGCGCCAGCAGCTTGGTCGGACAGGGGGCAAACACCGGGGAGCTGTTTTTT
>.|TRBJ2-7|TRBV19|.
CASSRFSGTYEQYF
TGTGCCAGTAGTAGGTTTAGCGGAACCTACGAGCAGTACTTC
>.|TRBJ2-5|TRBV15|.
CATSRDRAGRETQYF
TGTGCCACCAGCAGAGATCGTGCGGGAAGAGAGACCCAGTACTTC
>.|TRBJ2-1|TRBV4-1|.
CASSQESPRTYNEQFF
TGCGCCAGCAGCCAAGAAAGTCCCAGGACCTACAATGAGCAGTTCTTC
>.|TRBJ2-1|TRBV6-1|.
CAGSVGDEQFF
TGTGCCGGGTCAGTGGGCGATGAGCAGTTCTTC
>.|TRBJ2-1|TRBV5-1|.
CASSLTGLDEQFF
TGCGCCAGCAGCCTTACAGGTTTGGATGAGCAGTTCTTC
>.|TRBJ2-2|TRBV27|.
CASSLWEALNTGELFF
TGTGCCAGCAGTTTATGGGAGGCCCTGAACACCGGGGAGCTGTTTTTT
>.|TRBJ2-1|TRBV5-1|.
CASSLAGASSYNEQFF
TGCGCCAGCAGCTTGGCCGGTGCGAGCTCCTACAATGAGCAGTTCTTC
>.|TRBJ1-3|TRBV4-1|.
CASSQRQEPGNTIYF
TGCGCCAGCAGCCAAAGACAGGAGCCTGGAAACACCATATATTTT
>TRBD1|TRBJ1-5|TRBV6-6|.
CASSGDSYSNQPQHF
TGTGCCAGCAGTGGGGACAGCTATAGCAATCAGCCCCAGCATTTT
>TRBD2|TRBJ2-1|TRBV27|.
CASSTLAGVLNEQFF
TGTGCCAGCAGTACCCTAGCGGGAGTTCTCAATGAGCAGTTCTTC
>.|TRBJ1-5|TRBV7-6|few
CASSQGADSNQPQHF
TGTGCCAGCAGCCAGGGTGCAGATAGCAATCAGCCCCAGCATTTT
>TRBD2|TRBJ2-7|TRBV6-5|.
CAGSYQTSGRRIEQYF
TGTGCCGGCAGTTACCAGACTAGCGGGAGGAGGATCGAGCAGTACTTC
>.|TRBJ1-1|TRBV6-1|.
CASSPTGGNTEAFF
TGTGCCAGCAGTCCCACGGGGGGAAACACTGAAGCTTTCTTT
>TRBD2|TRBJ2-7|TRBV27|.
CASSLTSGRDEQYF
TGTGCCAGCAGTCTGACTAGCGGGAGGGACGAGCAGTACTTC
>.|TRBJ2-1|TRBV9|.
CASSVIGGNEQFF
TGTGCCAGCAGCGTAATAGGAGGCAATGAGCAGTTCTTC
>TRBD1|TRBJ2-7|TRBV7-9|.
CASRPADREYEQYF
TGTGCCAGCAGGCCCGCAGACAGGGAATACGAGCAGTACTTC
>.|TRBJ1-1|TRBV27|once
CASSLFGQTNTEAFF
TGTGCCAGCAGTTTATTCGGACAGACGAACACTGAAGCTTTCTTT
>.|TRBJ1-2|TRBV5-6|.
CASSLPTQSYGYTF
TGTGCCAGCAGCTTACCAACACAGTCTTATGGCTACACCTTC
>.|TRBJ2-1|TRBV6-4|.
CASSDSEGSYNEQFF
TGTGCCAGCAGTGACTCAGAGGGCTCCTACAATGAGCAGTTCTTC
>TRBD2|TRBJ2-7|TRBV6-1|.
CASSERVAGSYEQYF
TGTGCCAGCAGTGAAAGGGTAGCGGGATCATACGAGCAGTACTTC
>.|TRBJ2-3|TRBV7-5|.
CVRSIQGGQPSGRHTDTQYF
TGTGTCAGAAGCATACAGGGAGGACAACCTAGCGGGAGGCACACAGATACGCAGTATTTT
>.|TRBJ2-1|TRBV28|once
CASSSRPDLTRKLYNEQFF
TGTGCCAGCAGTTCACGTCCGGACCTGACTAGAAAGCTTTACAATGAGCAGTTCTTC
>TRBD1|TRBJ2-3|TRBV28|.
CASRGTDSSTDTQYF
TGTGCCAGCAGGGGGACAGATTCTAGCACAGATACGCAGTATTTT
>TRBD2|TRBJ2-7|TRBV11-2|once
CASSIIAGPIYEQYF
TGTGCCAGCAGTATTATAGCGGGGCCGATCTACGAGCAGTACTTC
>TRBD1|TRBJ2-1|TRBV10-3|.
CAISELDRGRRGSSYNEQFF
TGTGCCATCAGTGAACTGGACAGGGGGCGCCGGGGAAGCTCCTACAATGAGCAGTTCTTC
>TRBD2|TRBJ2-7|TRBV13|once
CASSLVREGFYEQYF
TGTGCCAGCAGCTTAGTGCGGGAGGGCTTCTACGAGCAGTACTTC
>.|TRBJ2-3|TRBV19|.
CASSITSLYTDTQYF
TGTGCCAGTAGTATTACCTCACTTTACACAGATACGCAGTATTTT
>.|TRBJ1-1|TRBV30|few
CAWSVSLGNWDTEAFF
TGTGCCTGGAGTGTAAGTCTAGGAAATTGGGACACTGAAGCTTTCTTT
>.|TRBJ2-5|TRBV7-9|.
CASSLDYRETQYF
TGTGCCAGCAGCTTGGACTATCGAGAGACCCAGTACTTC
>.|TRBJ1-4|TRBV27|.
CASSLLGGARSEKLFF
TGTGCCAGCAGTTTATTGGGCGGGGCCCGGAGCGAAAAACTGTTTTTT
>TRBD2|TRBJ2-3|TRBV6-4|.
CASSDSGTSGTDTQYF
TGTGCCAGCAGTGACTCCGGGACTAGCGGCACAGATACGCAGTATTTT
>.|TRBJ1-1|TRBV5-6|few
CASSLNRLEAFF
TGTGCCAGCAGCTTGAACAGGTTGGAAGCTTTCTTT
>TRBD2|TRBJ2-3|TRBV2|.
CAREIAGTSTDTQYF
TGTGCCAGAGAGATAGCGGGAACTAGCACAGATACGCAGTATTTT
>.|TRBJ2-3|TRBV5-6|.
CASSLATTDTQYF
TGTGCCAGCAGCCTGGCTACCACAGATACGCAGTATTTT
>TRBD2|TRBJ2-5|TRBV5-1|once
CASSGGTSGQETQYF
TGCGCCAGCAGCGGTGGGACTAGCGGGCAAGAGACCCAGTACTTC
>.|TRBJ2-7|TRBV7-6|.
CASSSTFSTSTYEQYF
TGTGCCAGCAGCTCTACTTTCTCGACTTCTACCTACGAGCAGTACTTC